Below are 7 T cell receptor beta chains sequenced from a single sample in a study of radiotherapy plus CTLA-4 blockade in lung cancer. Clones were read by immunoSEQ multiplex PCR, and TCRdb kept only the in-frame ones, dropping some. The sample records about 72,000 clones, about 83% being singletons. The sequencing used peripheral blood, collected from a patient treated with radiotherapy plus ipilimumab. Receptors originate from a human donor with non-small cell lung cancer who had a partial response to radiotherapy plus ipilimumab.

The chain recombines TRBV6-5 with TRBJ2-1; 11 bases line up with TRBD2. Germline V lookup: CDR1 MNHEY, CDR2 SVGAGI. This CDR3 contains 13 residues. V shed 7 bases, J shed 6 bases, and the junction held 2 bases outside the gene matches. CDR3 sequence reads: CASMGTSGNEQFF. Written as DNA, the CDR3 is TGTGCCAGCATGGGGACTAGCGGCAATGAGCAGTTCTTC.

The genes are TRBV11-2 and TRBJ2-3; 7 bases align to TRBD2. The CDR3 length is 16 residues. Germline trimming cut 4 bases from V and 2 bases from J; bases unmatched to any gene: 9. Germline V gene lookup returns CDR1 SGHAT and CDR2 FQNNGV. CDR3 region: CASSSRLAGPTDTQYF. The CDR3 DNA is TGTGCCAGCAGCTCCCGATTAGCGGGCCCCACAGATACGCAGTATTTT.

This chain joins TRBV7-2 and TRBJ2-7; possible D gene TRBD1, 6 bases. The CDR3 extends over 14 amino acids. Germline V lookup: CDR1 SGHTA, CDR2 FQGNSA. Trimming removed 4 bases from V and 6 bases from J, with 16 bases in between. The CDR3 DNA reads TGTGCCAGCAGCTCAGGGGCAGGGTCGGGCGAGCAGTACTTC. It specifies CASSSGAGSGEQYF.

There are a few counts of this clone. Other nucleotide sequences from this sample produce the same CDR3. The chain couples TRBV5-1 to TRBJ1-1, with D possibly matching TRBD1 (6 bases). The CDR3 contains 14 residues. V was pared by 0 bases and J by 2 bases, with 8 bases between. Germline lookup yields CDR1 SGHRS and CDR2 YFSETQ. The CDR3: CASSLVGGNTEAFF. CDR3 coding DNA: TGCGCCAGCAGCTTGGTTGGGGGCAACACTGAAGCTTTCTTT.

This chain uses TRBV6-1 with TRBJ2-3; 11 nucleotides align to TRBD2. CDR1 and CDR2 (germline): MNHNS, SASEGT. The CDR3 length is 14 residues. Trimming removed 8 bases from V and 5 bases from J; junction bases left unmatched: 6. The CDR3 is CASLLAGAKDTQYF. The CDR3 nucleotides read TGTGCCAGCCTACTAGCGGGAGCAAAAGATACGCAGTATTTT.

This clone was detected only a few times. V gene TRBV7-9 combines with J gene TRBJ2-4; D is uncertain. This CDR3 contains 12 residues. Trimming pared 8 bases from V and 0 bases from J, leaving 5 bases between. Germline CDR1 and CDR2: SEHNR and FQNEAQ (reference sequence). CDR3 DNA: TGTGCCAGCGGCCTAGCCAAAAACATTCAGTACTTC. It translates to CASGLAKNIQYF.

The rearrangement uses TRBV30 and TRBJ2-2; 7 positions match TRBD1. The CDR3 extends over 14 amino acids. V was pared by 1 base and J by 4 bases, with 3 bases of the junction left unmatched. Per the germline V gene, CDR1 is GTSNPN and CDR2 is SVGIG (reference sequence). DNA for the CDR3: TGTGCCTGGAGTGGGGGACAGCTCACCGGGGAGCTGTTTTTT. It translates to CAWSGGQLTGELFF.